The 25 T cell receptor beta chains listed next were all sequenced from one sample in a study of blood T cell repertoires in COVID-19 (dated by TCRdb to the early 2020s). The library came from the immunoSEQ multiplex PCR assay. TCRdb mirrors the immuneACCESS table, restricted to in-frame sequences. Some clones are absent from its copies; in checked studies, under half trace to an unresolved V gene, and the reason for the others is unknown. For this sample the table gives about 350,000 clones, of which 88% were detected only once. The ten largest clones take up over 1% of the sample. The sequenced sample was PBMCs or T cells enriched from blood (not recorded which). The receptor set was obtained from a woman under 40 who had been exposed to COVID-19.

This clone was recorded a few times. CDR3 in amino acids: CASSLGEFTEAFF. CDR3 nucleotide sequence: TGTGCCAGCAGCTTAGGGGAGTTCACTGAAGCTTTCTTT. The genes are TRBV7-8 and TRBJ1-1, with D unresolved. Germline assignment: CDR1 SGHVS and CDR2 FQNEAQ. This CDR3 has 13 residues. V was shortened by 1 base and J by 4 bases, with 7 bases between the two germline ends.

V usage is TRBV5-1 and J usage is TRBJ2-7, with TRBD2 identical over 9 bases. Germline CDR1 is SGHRS and CDR2 is YFSETQ. V was pared by 4 bases and J by 0 bases, with 8 bases of the junction left unmatched. This CDR3 has 16 residues. The CDR3 loop reads CASSLKTSGPSYEQYF. The CDR3 DNA is TGCGCCAGCAGCCTGAAAACTAGCGGGCCCTCCTACGAGCAGTACTTC.

On this clone: Other DNA variants within this sample encode the same CDR3. The J gene is TRBJ2-1, the V gene TRBV27, with 8 bases fitting TRBD2. V dropped 6 bases and J dropped 1; count of bases not matched to a gene: 2. The germline gives CDR1 MNHEY, CDR2 SMNVEV (reference sequence). The CDR3 consists of 14 residues. CDR3 DNA sequence: TGTGCCAGCAGAACTAGCGGATCCTACAATGAGCAGTTCTTC. Translated: CASRTSGSYNEQFF.

The V and J genes are TRBV10-3 and TRBJ1-5; 10 bases line up with TRBD1. Unmatched junction bases numbered 10, after V lost 5 bases and J lost 0 bases. The germline V gene has CDR1 ENHRY and CDR2 SYGVKD. The CDR3 totals 18 residues. DNA for the CDR3: TGTGCCATCAGTCACCCTGACAGGGGGCCTTATAGCAATCAGCCCCAGCATTTT. Translation: CAISHPDRGPYSNQPQHF.

The CDR3 sequence is CASSIRTGVTEAFF. As DNA, the CDR3 is TGTGCCAGCAGCATCAGGACAGGGGTCACTGAAGCTTTCTTT. The chain uses TRBV11-2 and TRBJ1-1; TRBD1 matches at 9 bases. Germline CDR1 is SGHAT and CDR2 is FQNNGV. The length of the CDR3 is 14 residues. V was clipped by 5 bases and J by 4 bases; unmatched bases: 5.

This clone was detected once. J is TRBJ1-2 and V is TRBV7-9, with TRBD1 matching 7 bases. The CDR3 is 14 residues long. Germline loops: CDR1 SEHNR, CDR2 FQNEAQ (reference sequence). The V gene end was trimmed by 5 bases and the J gene end by 4 bases; junction bases not matched to a gene: 7. This CDR3 is CASSPQQGTYGYTF. The CDR3 DNA follows: TGTGCCAGCAGCCCACAACAGGGGACCTATGGCTACACCTTC.

The chain combines TRBV2 with TRBJ1-1; weak D call: TRBD1 (6 bases). CDR1 is SNHLY, CDR2 FYNNEI, per germline. The CDR3 has 14 residues. V dropped 6 bases and J dropped 1 base, with 12 bases sitting between them. This CDR3 reads CASRAGHANTEAFF. In DNA form, the CDR3 reads TGTGCCAGCAGAGCGGGACACGCGAACACTGAAGCTTTCTTT.

The chain couples TRBV19 to TRBJ1-2; TRBD1 aligns across 9 bases. The CDR3 totals 15 residues. V was pared by 0 bases and J by 5 bases, with 4 bases of the junction left unmatched. The germline gives CDR1 LNHDA, CDR2 SQIVND (reference sequence). The CDR3 loop reads CASSIDLGQGYGYTF. CDR3 nucleotides: TGTGCCAGTAGTATAGATTTGGGACAGGGATATGGCTACACCTTC.

V gene TRBV29-1 combines with J gene TRBJ2-7; the match to TRBD1 covers 8 bases. CDR1 is SQVTM, CDR2 ANQGSEA, per germline. The ends lost 3 bases at V and 3 bases at J; junction bases unmatched: 4. CDR3 length equals 13 residues. The CDR3 nucleotides are TGCAGCGTTGACCCCGGGACAGGCTACGAGCAGTACTTC. This sequence encodes CSVDPGTGYEQYF.

As for this clone: At one end the junction does not follow the germline gene, possibly because of a read error. In nucleotides, the CDR3 is TGTGCCACCAGCAGACCTTCCCTTAGCGGGGCCACCCCCTATGAGCAGTACTTC. Amino acid sequence: CATSRPSLSGATPYEQYF. The genes are TRBV15 and TRBJ2-7, with 8 bases fitting TRBD2. The germline V gene encodes CDR1 LNHNV and CDR2 YYDKDF (reference sequence). The CDR3 sequence is 18 residues long.

This clone was found a few times. The gene calls are TRBV28 and TRBJ1-5; possibly TRBD1 for D (6 bases). Between the trimmed V and J ends, which lost 5 bases and 7 bases, there was a span of 12 bases. This CDR3 comprises 13 residues. Germline loops: CDR1 MDHEN, CDR2 SYDVKM. The CDR3 loop reads CASSGGGVQPQHF. The DNA for the CDR3 is TGTGCCAGCAGTGGAGGGGGGGTCCAGCCCCAGCATTTT.

The V gene is TRBV9, the J gene TRBJ2-5; D ambiguous. V lost 4 bases and J 5 bases, leaving 15 bases between the germline ends. The CDR3 is 14 residues long. The germline V gene has CDR1 SGDLS and CDR2 YYNGEE. For the CDR3, the DNA is TGTGCCAGCAGCCCACAAAGACACCCGGAGACCCAGTACTTC. This sequence encodes CASSPQRHPETQYF.

This sequence joins TRBV5-1 and TRBJ1-4, with a weak D call TRBD1 (6 bases). The CDR3 covers 17 residues. Germline V gene data show CDR1 as SGHRS and CDR2 as YFSETQ. The V gene lost 4 bases and the J gene lost 3 bases, with 19 bases spanning the gap. CDR3 DNA: TGCGCCAGCAGCCAAAAGGGACATCCCGCGGCTAATGAAAAACTGTTTTTT. Translating it yields CASSQKGHPAANEKLFF.

This clone was detected only once. The V gene is TRBV27, the J gene TRBJ1-2; D is perhaps TRBD1 (6 bases). Germline values: CDR1 MNHEY, CDR2 SMNVEV (reference sequence). Trimming shortened V by 1 base and J by 2 bases, and 8 bases separated the two germline ends. The CDR3 loop spans 14 amino acids. The CDR3 nucleotides are TGTGCCAGCAGTTTATTAGGGGGAAACTATGGCTACACCTTC. Its translation: CASSLLGGNYGYTF.

The J gene is TRBJ1-5, the V gene TRBV24-1; no reliable D call. With 5 bases removed from V and 5 bases from J, the gap between germline ends came to 12 bases. The CDR3 has 14 amino acids. The germline CDR1 and CDR2 sequences are KGHDR and SFDVKD. CDR3 loop: CATSAPGFDQPQHF. The CDR3 DNA is TGTGCCACCAGTGCCCCCGGGTTTGATCAGCCCCAGCATTTT.

This clone was observed a single time. This rearrangement joins TRBV5-1 to TRBJ2-2; D might be TRBD2 (7 bases). The CDR3 runs 16 residues. CDR1 is SGHRS and CDR2 is YFSETQ in the germline V gene. Trimming removed 4 bases at V and 4 bases at J, with 17 bases between. This CDR3 reads CASSARGGGGTGELFF. Here the CDR3 DNA reads TGCGCCAGCAGCGCCCGCGGGGGCGGTGGCACCGGGGAGCTGTTTTTT.

The V gene is TRBV7-9, the J gene TRBJ1-1, with TRBD1 matching 7 bases. The CDR3 has 14 amino acids. V shed 1 base and J 4 bases; nucleotides not matched to a gene: 3. Germline V gene lookup returns CDR1 SEHNR and CDR2 FQNEAQ (reference sequence). The CDR3 loop reads CASSLEQGSTEAFF. CDR3 in DNA: TGTGCCAGCAGCTTAGAACAGGGGAGCACTGAAGCTTTCTTT.

The chain couples TRBV5-1 to TRBJ1-1; TRBD1 agrees at 7 bases. The J segment lost 8 bases and the V segment lost 2 bases, leaving 6 bases of the junction unmatched. Per the germline V gene, CDR1 is SGHRS and CDR2 is YFSETQ. The CDR3 spans 13 residues. The CDR3 sequence: CASSFRGMREAFF. DNA of the CDR3: TGCGCCAGCAGCTTCAGGGGGATGAGAGAAGCTTTCTTT.

This clone was detected once. V usage is TRBV30 and J usage is TRBJ1-1; a weak D match, TRBD1 (5 bases). The CDR3 length is 16 residues. Germline values: CDR1 GTSNPN, CDR2 SVGIG (reference sequence). Trimming shortened V by 0 bases and J by 8 bases, and 22 bases separated the two germline ends. CDR3 sequence: CAWSVRGYRVAGEAFF. For the CDR3, the DNA is TGTGCCTGGAGTGTACGTGGTTATCGTGTGGCAGGGGAAGCTTTCTTT.

This chain joins TRBV21-1 and TRBJ2-1; the table's TRBD2 call for D was not verified on the DNA. TRBV21-1 is a pseudogene. The CDR3 has 17 residues. The CDR3: CASSKWELAGPHNEQFF. The DNA of the CDR3 is TGTGCCAGCAGCAAATGGGAACTAGCGGGGCCCCACAATGAGCAGTTCTTC.

The V gene is TRBV9, the J gene TRBJ1-2; D remains unclear. The CDR3 sequence is 11 residues long. Germline V CDR1 and CDR2: SGDLS, YYNGEE. The V end was cut by 4 bases, the J end by 10 bases, with 11 bases between. In DNA, the CDR3 is TGTGCCAGCAGCCGAGAGCGTGCCTACACCTTC. The encoded protein is CASSRERAYTF. The entire variable domain, with the rest obtained from reference TRBV9 and TRBJ1-2, is as follows: DSGVTQTPKHLITATGQRVTLRCSPRSGDLSVYWYQQSLDQGLQFLIQYYNGEERAKGNILERFSAQQFPDLHSELNLSSLELGDSALYFCASSRERAYTFGSGTRLTVV.

CDR3 sequence reads: CASRRTGTGYTF. The CDR3 bases are TGTGCCAGCAGAAGGACAGGTACTGGCTACACCTTC. This chain connects TRBV27 to TRBJ1-2; 7 bases match TRBD1. Unmatched junction bases numbered 5, after V lost 6 bases and J lost 7 bases. The CDR3 is made up of 12 amino acids. Germline V gene data show CDR1 as MNHEY and CDR2 as SMNVEV (reference sequence).

The V and J genes are TRBV15 and TRBJ2-5, with 12 bases lining up with TRBD1. CDR1 and CDR2 (germline): LNHNV, YYDKDF (reference sequence). The J segment lost 5 bases and the V segment lost 3 bases, leaving 7 bases of the junction unmatched. The CDR3 contains 16 residues. This CDR3 reads CATSSPGTGGAETQYF. Written as DNA, the CDR3 is TGTGCCACCAGCAGCCCCGGGACAGGGGGCGCGGAGACCCAGTACTTC.

This clone was detected only once. This sequence is one base from a far larger clone and is likely a read error. The chain has TRBV4-2 and TRBJ2-5, with a weak D call TRBD2 (6 bases). The CDR3 covers 14 residues. Germline V lookup: CDR1 LGHNA, CDR2 YNFKEQ. The V gene lost 5 bases and the J gene lost 4 bases, with 14 bases spanning the gap. CDR3 amino acids: CASSLGGVGETQYF. CDR3 nucleotide sequence: TGTGCCAGCAGCTTGGGGGGAGTGGGAGAGACCCAGTACTTC.

This clone was observed a handful of times. The rearrangement uses TRBV12-3 or TRBV12-4 and TRBJ1-2; no clear D gene. This CDR3 has 13 amino acids. V shed 3 bases and J shed 8 bases, with 13 bases lying between them. The CDR3, as DNA: TGTGCCAGCAGTTTGGGCTCTGGGTTGGGCTACACCTTC. Translation: CASSLGSGLGYTF.